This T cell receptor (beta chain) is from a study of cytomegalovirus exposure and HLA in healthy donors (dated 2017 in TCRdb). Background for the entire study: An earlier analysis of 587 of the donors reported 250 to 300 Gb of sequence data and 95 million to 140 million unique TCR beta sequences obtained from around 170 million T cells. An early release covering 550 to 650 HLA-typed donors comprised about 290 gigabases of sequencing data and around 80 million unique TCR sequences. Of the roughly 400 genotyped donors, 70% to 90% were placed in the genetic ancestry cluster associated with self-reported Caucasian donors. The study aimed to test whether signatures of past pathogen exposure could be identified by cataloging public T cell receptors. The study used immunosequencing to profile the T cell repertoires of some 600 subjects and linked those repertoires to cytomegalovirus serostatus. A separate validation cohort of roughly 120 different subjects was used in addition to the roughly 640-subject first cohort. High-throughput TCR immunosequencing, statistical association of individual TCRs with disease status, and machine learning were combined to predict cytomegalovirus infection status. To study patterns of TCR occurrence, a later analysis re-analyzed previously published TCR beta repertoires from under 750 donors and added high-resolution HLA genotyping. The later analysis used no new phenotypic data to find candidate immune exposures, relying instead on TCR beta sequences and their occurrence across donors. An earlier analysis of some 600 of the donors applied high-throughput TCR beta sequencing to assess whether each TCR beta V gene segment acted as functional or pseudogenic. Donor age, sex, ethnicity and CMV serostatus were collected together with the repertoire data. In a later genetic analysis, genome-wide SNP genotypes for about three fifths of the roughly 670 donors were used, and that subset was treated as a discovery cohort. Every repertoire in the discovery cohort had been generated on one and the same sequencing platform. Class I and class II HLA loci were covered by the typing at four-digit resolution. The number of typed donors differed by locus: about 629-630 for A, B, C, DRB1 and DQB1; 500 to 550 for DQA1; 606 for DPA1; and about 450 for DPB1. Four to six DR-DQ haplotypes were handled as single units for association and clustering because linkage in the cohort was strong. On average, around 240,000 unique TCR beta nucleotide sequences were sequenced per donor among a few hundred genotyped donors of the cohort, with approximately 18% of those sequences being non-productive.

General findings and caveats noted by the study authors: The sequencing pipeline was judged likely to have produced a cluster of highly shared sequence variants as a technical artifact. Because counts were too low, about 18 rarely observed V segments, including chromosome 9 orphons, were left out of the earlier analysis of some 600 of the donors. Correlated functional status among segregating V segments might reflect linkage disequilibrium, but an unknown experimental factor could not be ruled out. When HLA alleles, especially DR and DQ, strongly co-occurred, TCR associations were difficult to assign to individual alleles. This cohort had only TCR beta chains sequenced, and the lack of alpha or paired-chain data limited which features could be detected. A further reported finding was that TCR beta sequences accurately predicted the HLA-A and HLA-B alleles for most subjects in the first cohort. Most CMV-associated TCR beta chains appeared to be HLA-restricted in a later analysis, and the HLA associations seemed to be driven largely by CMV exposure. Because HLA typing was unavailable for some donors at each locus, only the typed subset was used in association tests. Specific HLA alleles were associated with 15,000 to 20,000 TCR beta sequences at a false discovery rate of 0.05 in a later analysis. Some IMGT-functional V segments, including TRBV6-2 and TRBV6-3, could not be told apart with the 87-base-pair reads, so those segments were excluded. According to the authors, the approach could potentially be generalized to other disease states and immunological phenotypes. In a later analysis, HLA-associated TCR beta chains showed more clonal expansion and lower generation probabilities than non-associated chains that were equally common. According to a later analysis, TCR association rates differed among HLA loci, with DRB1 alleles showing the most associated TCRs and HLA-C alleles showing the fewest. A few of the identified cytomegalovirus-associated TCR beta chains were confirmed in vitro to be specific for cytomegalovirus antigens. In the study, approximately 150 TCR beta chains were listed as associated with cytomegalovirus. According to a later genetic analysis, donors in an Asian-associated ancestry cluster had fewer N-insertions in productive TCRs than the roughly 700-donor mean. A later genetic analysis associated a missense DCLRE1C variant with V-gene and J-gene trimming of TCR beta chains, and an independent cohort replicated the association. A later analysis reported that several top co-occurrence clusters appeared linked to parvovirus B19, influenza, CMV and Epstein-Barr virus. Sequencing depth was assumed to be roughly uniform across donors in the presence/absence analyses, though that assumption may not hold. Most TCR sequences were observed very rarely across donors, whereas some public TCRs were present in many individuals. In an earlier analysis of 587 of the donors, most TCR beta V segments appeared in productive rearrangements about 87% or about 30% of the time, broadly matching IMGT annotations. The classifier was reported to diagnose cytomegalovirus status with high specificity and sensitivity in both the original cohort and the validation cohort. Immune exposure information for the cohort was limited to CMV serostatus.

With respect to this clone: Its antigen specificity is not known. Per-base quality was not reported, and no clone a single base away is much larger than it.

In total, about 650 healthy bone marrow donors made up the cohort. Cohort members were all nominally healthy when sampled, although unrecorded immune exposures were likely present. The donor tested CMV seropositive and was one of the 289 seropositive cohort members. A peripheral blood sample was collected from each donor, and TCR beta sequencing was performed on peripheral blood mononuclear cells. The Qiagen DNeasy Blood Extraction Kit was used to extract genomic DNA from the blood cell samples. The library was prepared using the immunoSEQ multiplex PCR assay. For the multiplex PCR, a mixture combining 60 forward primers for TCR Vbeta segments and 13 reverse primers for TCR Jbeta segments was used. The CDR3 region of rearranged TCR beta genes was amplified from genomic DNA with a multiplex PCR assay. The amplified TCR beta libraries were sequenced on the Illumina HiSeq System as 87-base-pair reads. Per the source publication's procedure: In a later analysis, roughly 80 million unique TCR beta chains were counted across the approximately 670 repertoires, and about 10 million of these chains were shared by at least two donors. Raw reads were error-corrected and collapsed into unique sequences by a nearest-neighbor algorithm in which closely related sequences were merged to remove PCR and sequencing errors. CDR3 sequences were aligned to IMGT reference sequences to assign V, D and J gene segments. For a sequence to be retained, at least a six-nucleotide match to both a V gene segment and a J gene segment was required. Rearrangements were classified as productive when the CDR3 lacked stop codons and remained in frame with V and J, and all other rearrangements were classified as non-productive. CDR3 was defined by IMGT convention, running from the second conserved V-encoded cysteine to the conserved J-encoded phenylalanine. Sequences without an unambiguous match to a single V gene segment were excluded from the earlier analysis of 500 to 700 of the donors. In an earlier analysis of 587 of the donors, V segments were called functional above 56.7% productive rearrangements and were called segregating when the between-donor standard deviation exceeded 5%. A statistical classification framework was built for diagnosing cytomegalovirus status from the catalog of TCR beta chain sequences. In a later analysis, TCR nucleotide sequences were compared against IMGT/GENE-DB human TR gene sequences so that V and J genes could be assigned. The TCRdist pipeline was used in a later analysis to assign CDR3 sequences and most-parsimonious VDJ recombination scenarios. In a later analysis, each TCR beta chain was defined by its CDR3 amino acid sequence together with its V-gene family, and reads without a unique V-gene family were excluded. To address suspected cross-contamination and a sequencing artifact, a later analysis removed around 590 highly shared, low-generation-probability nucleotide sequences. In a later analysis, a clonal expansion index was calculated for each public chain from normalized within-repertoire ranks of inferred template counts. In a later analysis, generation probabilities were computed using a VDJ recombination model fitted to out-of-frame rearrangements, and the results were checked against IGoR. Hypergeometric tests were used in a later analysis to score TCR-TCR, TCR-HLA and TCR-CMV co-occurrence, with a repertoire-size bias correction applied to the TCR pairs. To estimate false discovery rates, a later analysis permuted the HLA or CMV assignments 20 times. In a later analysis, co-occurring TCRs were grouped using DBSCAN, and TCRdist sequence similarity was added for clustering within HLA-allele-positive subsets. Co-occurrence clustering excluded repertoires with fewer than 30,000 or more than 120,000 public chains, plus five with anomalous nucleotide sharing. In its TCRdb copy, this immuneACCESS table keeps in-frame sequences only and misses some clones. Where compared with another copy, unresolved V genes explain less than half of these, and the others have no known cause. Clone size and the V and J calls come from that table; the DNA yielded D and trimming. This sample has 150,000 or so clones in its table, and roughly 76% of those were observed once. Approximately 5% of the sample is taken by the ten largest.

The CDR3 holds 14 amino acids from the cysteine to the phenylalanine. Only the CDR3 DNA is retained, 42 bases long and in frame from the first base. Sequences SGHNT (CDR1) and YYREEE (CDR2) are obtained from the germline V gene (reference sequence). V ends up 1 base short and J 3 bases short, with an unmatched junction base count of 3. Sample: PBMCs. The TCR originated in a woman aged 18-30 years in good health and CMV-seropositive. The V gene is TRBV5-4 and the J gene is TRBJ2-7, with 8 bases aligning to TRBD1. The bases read TGTGCCAGCAGCTTGAACAGGGGGGACTACGAGCAGTACTTC. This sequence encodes CASSLNRGDYEQYF.